These T cell receptor beta chains were read from a single sample in a study of shared clonotypes between healthy human individuals. Sequenced by immunoSEQ multiplex PCR; TCRdb stores in-frame clones only, minus some. The table includes roughly 520,000 clones, about 96% detected once. Sequencing used naive CD4+ T cells sorted from blood. The receptors were gathered from a woman aged 25-40 years in good health. Both conserved end residues are part of each CDR3. The D gene is left open where the match is weak. Rows give clone size only sometimes, using once, few, many, or a class for an expanded clone.

CDR3 protein	CDR3 DNA	D gene	J gene	clone size	V gene
CASSIGRLAGVSGANVLTF	TGTGCCAGTAGTATAGGTCGACTAGCGGGAGTGTCCGGGGCCAACGTCCTGACTTTC	TRBD2	TRBJ2-6	-	TRBV19
CASSPRQGLTYEQYF	TGCGCCAGCAGCCCCCGACAGGGCCTAACCTACGAGCAGTACTTC	TRBD1	TRBJ2-7	-	TRBV4-1
CASSTIYRGLVNTEAFF	TGTGCCAGCAGTACCATATACAGGGGGTTAGTGAACACTGAAGCTTTCTTT	TRBD1	TRBJ1-1	-	TRBV28
CASSFGGAGGSNEQFF	TGCGCCAGCAGCTTCGGAGGGGCGGGAGGGTCCAATGAGCAGTTCTTC	TRBD2	TRBJ2-1	-	TRBV5-1
CSVVDRGRVGTEAFF	TGCAGCGTGGTGGACAGGGGCCGGGTGGGCACTGAAGCTTTCTTT	TRBD1	TRBJ1-1	-	TRBV29-1
CASSSLRGEQFF	TGTGCCAGCAGTTCCCTCCGGGGCGAGCAGTTCTTC	-	TRBJ2-1	-	TRBV28
CASRTRGPETQYF	TGTGCCAGCAGAACCAGGGGGCCAGAGACCCAGTACTTC	TRBD1	TRBJ2-5	-	TRBV6-6
CAISEQGNTEAFF	TGTGCCATCAGTGAGCAGGGGAACACTGAAGCTTTCTTT	-	TRBJ1-1	-	TRBV10-3
CASSPNRGEQYF	TGTGCCAGCAGCCCAAACCGGGGCGAGCAGTACTTC	-	TRBJ2-7	-	TRBV4-2
CASSLVLNSYNEQFF	TGTGCCAGCAGTTTGGTCCTTAACTCCTACAATGAGCAGTTCTTC	-	TRBJ2-1	-	TRBV27
CASSGTSTGELFF	TGTGCCAGCAGTGGGACTAGCACCGGGGAGCTGTTTTTT	TRBD2	TRBJ2-2	-	TRBV28
CASSPILTGVNYGYTF	TGTGCCAGCTCACCGATCCTGACAGGGGTTAACTATGGCTACACCTTC	TRBD1	TRBJ1-2	-	TRBV18
CASRMERLGTGELFF	TGTGCCAGCAGAATGGAGAGGTTGGGCACCGGGGAGCTGTTTTTT	-	TRBJ2-2	-	TRBV7-9
CASRTSGSYTGELFF	TGTGCCAGCAGGACTAGCGGGAGTTACACCGGGGAGCTGTTTTTT	TRBD2	TRBJ2-2	-	TRBV11-2
CASSYRPGDEQFF	TGTGCCAGCAGTTACCGGCCGGGGGATGAGCAGTTCTTC	-	TRBJ2-1	-	TRBV6-5
CASSASGQTEAFF	TGCGCCAGCAGCGCCTCAGGACAAACTGAAGCTTTCTTT	-	TRBJ1-1	-	TRBV5-1
CASSQVGEQEQYF	TGCGCCAGCAGCCAAGTCGGGGAACAGGAGCAGTACTTC	-	TRBJ2-7	-	TRBV4-1
CASGPDGNSYEQYF	TGTGCTAGTGGCCCCGACGGGAACTCCTACGAGCAGTACTTC	-	TRBJ2-7	-	TRBV12-5
CASSGTAEKLFF	TGTGCCAGCAGTGGGACTGCTGAAAAACTGTTTTTT	-	TRBJ1-4	once	TRBV2
CASSYSSSSGSYEQYF	TGTGCCAGCAGTTACTCATCCTCTAGCGGGAGTTACGAGCAGTACTTC	TRBD2	TRBJ2-7	-	TRBV6-5